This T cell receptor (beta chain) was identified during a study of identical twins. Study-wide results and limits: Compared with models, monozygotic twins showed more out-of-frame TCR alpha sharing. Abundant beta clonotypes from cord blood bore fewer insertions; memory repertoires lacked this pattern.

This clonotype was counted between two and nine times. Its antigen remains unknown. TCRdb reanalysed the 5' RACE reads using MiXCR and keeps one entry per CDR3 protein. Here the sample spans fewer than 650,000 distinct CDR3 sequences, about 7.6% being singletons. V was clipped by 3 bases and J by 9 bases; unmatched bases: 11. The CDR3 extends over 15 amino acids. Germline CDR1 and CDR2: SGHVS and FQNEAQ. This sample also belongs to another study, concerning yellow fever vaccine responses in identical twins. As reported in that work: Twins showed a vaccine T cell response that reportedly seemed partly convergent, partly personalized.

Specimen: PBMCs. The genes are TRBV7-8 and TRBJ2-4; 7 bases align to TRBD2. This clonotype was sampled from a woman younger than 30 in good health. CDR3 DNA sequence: TGTGCCAGCAGCTTTGCCAGCGGGATACCTAGCATTCAGTACTTC. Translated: CASSFASGIPSIQYF.